A selection of T cell receptor beta chains follows, all from one sample in a study of T cell repertoires in breast cancer. TCRdb processed the emulsion pairing reads anew with MiXCR; each CDR3 protein has one entry. The data show tens of thousands of distinct CDR3 sequences, 45% to 50% seen once. Sequencing was done on a sample of CD8+ T cells. These receptors were taken from a pool of human donors with breast cancer or a healthy control (not recorded which). Each CDR3 is given with its conserved first and last residue. Each record gives: CDR3 protein, CDR3 DNA, D gene, V gene, J gene, clone size. D genes are given only for firm matches. A row's size may be missing; if present it is once, few, many or a size class.

cdr3_aa: CASSQDGIGEQYF; cdr3_nt: TGTGCCAGCAGCCAAGACGGGATCGGAGAGCAGTACTTC; d_call: NA; v_call: TRBV3-1; j_call: TRBJ2-7; clone_size: NA
cdr3_aa: CASNPSGRYNEQFF; cdr3_nt: TGTGCCAGCAACCCTAGCGGGAGGTACAATGAGCAGTTCTTC; d_call: TRBD2; v_call: TRBV2; j_call: TRBJ2-1; clone_size: NA
cdr3_aa: CATSRDLGTGNTIYF; cdr3_nt: TGTGCCACCAGCAGAGATCTGGGAACTGGAAACACCATATATTTT; d_call: NA; v_call: TRBV15; j_call: TRBJ1-3; clone_size: few
cdr3_aa: CASSSTGTSFSEQFF; cdr3_nt: TGTGCCAGCAGTTCGACCGGGACTAGCTTCTCTGAGCAGTTCTTC; d_call: TRBD2; v_call: TRBV12-3/TRBV12-4; j_call: TRBJ2-1; clone_size: NA
cdr3_aa: CASSLRGAGQPQHF; cdr3_nt: TGTGCCAGCAGCTTGAGGGGGGCAGGTCAGCCCCAGCATTTT; d_call: NA; v_call: TRBV7-2; j_call: TRBJ1-5; clone_size: once
cdr3_aa: CASSLDGGYEQYF; cdr3_nt: TGTGCCAGCAGCTTGGACGGGGGCTACGAGCAGTACTTC; d_call: NA; v_call: TRBV5-8; j_call: TRBJ2-7; clone_size: NA
cdr3_aa: CASGPTYEQYF; cdr3_nt: TGTGCCAGCGGGCCGACCTACGAGCAGTACTTC; d_call: NA; v_call: TRBV27; j_call: TRBJ2-7; clone_size: many
cdr3_aa: CASSVGGGDSSYEQYF; cdr3_nt: TGTGCCAGCAGCGTGGGAGGCGGTGATAGCTCCTACGAGCAGTACTTC; d_call: NA; v_call: TRBV7-6; j_call: TRBJ2-7; clone_size: NA
cdr3_aa: CSASQQGYSNQPQHF; cdr3_nt: TGCAGTGCTAGCCAACAGGGGTATAGCAATCAGCCCCAGCATTTT; d_call: TRBD1; v_call: TRBV20-1; j_call: TRBJ1-5; clone_size: many
cdr3_aa: CASSPPERGGSYNEQFF; cdr3_nt: TGTGCCAGCAGCCCCCCAGAGCGGGGGGGATCCTACAATGAGCAGTTCTTC; d_call: TRBD2; v_call: TRBV7-3; j_call: TRBJ2-1; clone_size: NA
cdr3_aa: CASKPGTFRSTDTQYF; cdr3_nt: TGTGCCAGCAAACCCGGGACTTTCAGAAGCACAGATACGCAGTATTTT; d_call: NA; v_call: TRBV27; j_call: TRBJ2-3; clone_size: many
cdr3_aa: CASSQDSNTSGELFF; cdr3_nt: TGCGCCAGCAGCCAGGACAGCAACACATCCGGGGAGCTGTTTTTT; d_call: NA; v_call: TRBV4-1; j_call: TRBJ2-2; clone_size: NA
cdr3_aa: CASSWAASADGYTF; cdr3_nt: TGTGCCAGCAGCTGGGCCGCGTCAGCAGATGGCTACACCTTC; d_call: NA; v_call: TRBV7-9; j_call: TRBJ1-2; clone_size: once
cdr3_aa: CASTYVMDQPQHF; cdr3_nt: TGTGCCAGCACTTACGTCATGGATCAGCCCCAGCATTTT; d_call: NA; v_call: TRBV7-8; j_call: TRBJ1-5; clone_size: few
cdr3_aa: CASRRDVHSQEKLFF; cdr3_nt: TGTGCCAGCAGGAGAGACGTCCATAGTCAAGAAAAACTGTTTTTT; d_call: NA; v_call: TRBV2; j_call: TRBJ1-4; clone_size: NA
cdr3_aa: CASSHTFSGGSTDTQYF; cdr3_nt: TGTGCCAGCAGCCATACTTTCTCAGGGGGATCCACAGATACGCAGTATTTT; d_call: TRBD1; v_call: TRBV3-1; j_call: TRBJ2-3; clone_size: NA
cdr3_aa: CASSLDRGVVDERYF; cdr3_nt: TGTGCCAGCAGCTTAGATAGAGGGGTGGTCGACGAGCGGTACTTC; d_call: NA; v_call: TRBV7-9; j_call: TRBJ2-7; clone_size: NA
cdr3_aa: CASSNREVGAFF; cdr3_nt: TGTGCCAGCAGCAACAGGGAGGTGGGGGCTTTCTTT; d_call: NA; v_call: TRBV7-9; j_call: TRBJ1-1; clone_size: NA
cdr3_aa: CSARSTGRANTEAFF; cdr3_nt: TGCAGTGCTAGATCGACAGGGAGGGCGAACACTGAAGCTTTCTTT; d_call: TRBD1; v_call: TRBV20-1; j_call: TRBJ1-1; clone_size: NA
cdr3_aa: CASSVVGCEQYF; cdr3_nt: TGTGCCAGCAGCGTAGTCGGCTGCGAGCAGTACTTC; d_call: NA; v_call: TRBV9; j_call: TRBJ2-7; clone_size: NA
cdr3_aa: CASSLSGTDTQYF; cdr3_nt: TGTGCCAGCAGTTTGTCAGGGACTGATACGCAGTATTTT; d_call: NA; v_call: TRBV6-1; j_call: TRBJ2-3; clone_size: many
cdr3_aa: CSARLRRELFF; cdr3_nt: TGCAGTGCCCGCCTCAGACGGGAGCTGTTTTTT; d_call: NA; v_call: TRBV20-1; j_call: TRBJ2-2; clone_size: few
cdr3_aa: CASSVGTSGGQTQYF; cdr3_nt: TGTGCCAGCAGTGTCGGGACTAGCGGGGGCCAGACCCAGTACTTC; d_call: TRBD2; v_call: TRBV2; j_call: TRBJ2-5; clone_size: NA
cdr3_aa: CASSETNRYYGYTF; cdr3_nt: TGTGCCAGCAGTGAAACAAACCGTTACTATGGCTACACCTTC; d_call: NA; v_call: TRBV6-1; j_call: TRBJ1-2; clone_size: NA
cdr3_aa: CASSQLAGQETQYF; cdr3_nt: TGTGCTAGCAGCCAGTTAGCGGGTCAAGAGACCCAGTACTTC; d_call: TRBD2; v_call: TRBV7-7; j_call: TRBJ2-5; clone_size: many
cdr3_aa: CATQGGTEAFF; cdr3_nt: TGTGCCACCCAGGGTGGAACTGAAGCTTTCTTT; d_call: NA; v_call: TRBV2; j_call: TRBJ1-1; clone_size: NA
cdr3_aa: CASSSRPTNTGELFF; cdr3_nt: TGTGCCAGCAGCTCTCGACCCACGAACACCGGGGAGCTGTTTTTT; d_call: NA; v_call: TRBV27; j_call: TRBJ2-2; clone_size: few
cdr3_aa: CASGEWGYKDTGELFF; cdr3_nt: TGTGCCAGCGGAGAATGGGGGTATAAGGACACCGGGGAGCTGTTTTTT; d_call: NA; v_call: TRBV2; j_call: TRBJ2-2; clone_size: NA
cdr3_aa: CASSHGSGQGLEAFF; cdr3_nt: TGTGCCAGCAGCCACGGAAGTGGACAGGGGCTAGAAGCTTTCTTT; d_call: TRBD1; v_call: TRBV4-2; j_call: TRBJ1-1; clone_size: few
cdr3_aa: CASGLEGYKGAEAFF; cdr3_nt: TGCGCCAGCGGCTTGGAAGGATACAAGGGCGCTGAAGCTTTCTTT; d_call: NA; v_call: TRBV5-1; j_call: TRBJ1-1; clone_size: NA
cdr3_aa: CASVFGGGPTDTQYF; cdr3_nt: TGTGCCAGCGTTTTTGGAGGGGGGCCCACAGATACGCAGTATTTT; d_call: NA; v_call: TRBV12-3/TRBV12-4; j_call: TRBJ2-3; clone_size: NA
cdr3_aa: CASSMRGQMNTEAFF; cdr3_nt: TGTGCCAGTAGTATGAGGGGGCAAATGAACACTGAAGCTTTCTTT; d_call: TRBD1; v_call: TRBV19; j_call: TRBJ1-1; clone_size: NA
cdr3_aa: CASSFSGRTSGANVLTF; cdr3_nt: TGTGCCAGCAGCTTCTCGGGACGGACCTCTGGGGCCAACGTCCTGACTTTC; d_call: NA; v_call: TRBV7-3; j_call: TRBJ2-6; clone_size: NA
cdr3_aa: CASSLGSGKRDGYTF; cdr3_nt: TGTGCCAGCAGCTTAGGGAGTGGAAAGCGGGATGGCTACACCTTC; d_call: NA; v_call: TRBV7-6; j_call: TRBJ1-2; clone_size: NA
cdr3_aa: CASSIAWGPGYEQYF; cdr3_nt: TGTGCCAGTAGTATAGCGTGGGGTCCAGGCTACGAGCAGTACTTC; d_call: NA; v_call: TRBV19; j_call: TRBJ2-7; clone_size: NA
cdr3_aa: CASSLTGQDYSGANVLTF; cdr3_nt: TGTGCCAGCAGCTTAACAGGACAGGACTACTCTGGGGCCAACGTCCTGACTTTC; d_call: NA; v_call: TRBV6-2/TRBV6-3; j_call: TRBJ2-6; clone_size: NA
cdr3_aa: CASSPRTDLSYEQYF; cdr3_nt: TGTGCCAGCAGCCCCAGGACGGACCTCTCCTACGAGCAGTACTTC; d_call: NA; v_call: TRBV27; j_call: TRBJ2-7; clone_size: NA
cdr3_aa: CSARDQQGENQPQHF; cdr3_nt: TGCAGTGCTAGAGATCAGCAGGGGGAAAATCAGCCCCAGCATTTT; d_call: TRBD1; v_call: TRBV20-1; j_call: TRBJ1-5; clone_size: few
cdr3_aa: CASSLDLAGVLQETQYF; cdr3_nt: TGTGCCAGCAGCTTAGACCTAGCGGGGGTCTTACAAGAGACCCAGTACTTC; d_call: TRBD2; v_call: TRBV7-9; j_call: TRBJ2-5; clone_size: many
cdr3_aa: CASRFAGGSTDTQYF; cdr3_nt: TGTGCCAGCAGGTTTGCGGGGGGAAGCACAGATACGCAGTATTTT; d_call: TRBD2; v_call: TRBV27; j_call: TRBJ2-3; clone_size: NA
cdr3_aa: CASSLGHLGANYGYTF; cdr3_nt: TGTGCCAGCAGCCTGGGACATCTTGGAGCTAACTATGGCTACACCTTC; d_call: NA; v_call: TRBV7-9; j_call: TRBJ1-2; clone_size: few
cdr3_aa: CASSYGTSGNTRYF; cdr3_nt: TGTGCCAGCAGTTACGGGACTAGCGGGAATACGCGGTACTTT; d_call: TRBD2; v_call: TRBV6-9; j_call: TRBJ2-3; clone_size: NA
cdr3_aa: CASSWDRENTGELFF; cdr3_nt: TGTGCCAGCAGCTGGGACAGAGAGAACACCGGGGAGCTGTTTTTT; d_call: TRBD1; v_call: TRBV7-9; j_call: TRBJ2-2; clone_size: few
cdr3_aa: CASSPLGQGHTEAFF; cdr3_nt: TGTGCCAGCAGTCCCCTGGGGCAGGGGCATACTGAAGCTTTCTTT; d_call: NA; v_call: TRBV27; j_call: TRBJ1-1; clone_size: medium-sized
cdr3_aa: CASSSRRYSNQPQHF; cdr3_nt: TGTGCCAGCAGCTCACGACGCTATAGCAATCAGCCCCAGCATTTT; d_call: NA; v_call: TRBV28; j_call: TRBJ1-5; clone_size: many
cdr3_aa: CASSTPGGLAGGSYNEQFF; cdr3_nt: TGTGCCAGCAGTACACCTGGTGGGCTAGCGGGAGGATCCTACAATGAGCAGTTCTTC; d_call: TRBD2; v_call: TRBV6-1; j_call: TRBJ2-1; clone_size: NA
cdr3_aa: CASSVGTPKNNEQFF; cdr3_nt: TGTGCCAGCAGCGTCGGGACTCCCAAAAACAATGAGCAGTTCTTC; d_call: NA; v_call: TRBV2; j_call: TRBJ2-1; clone_size: few
cdr3_aa: CASSLTSGSLKQFNQQFF; cdr3_nt: TGTGCCAGCAGTCTTACGTCCGGATCGCTCAAACAATTCAATCAGCAGTTCTTC; d_call: NA; v_call: TRBV7-9; j_call: TRBJ2-1; clone_size: few